The 21 T cell receptor beta chains presented below share a single source sample, sequenced in a study of shared clonotypes between healthy human individuals. The repertoire was sequenced with immunoSEQ multiplex PCR; TCRdb's copy has only in-frame clones and lacks some. This table holds about 710,000 clones, over 55% found once. Specimen: memory CD4+ T cells sorted from blood. Stated subset: CD45RA-negative fraction. These receptors were collected from a woman aged 25 to 45 in good health.

The chain uses TRBV20-1 and TRBJ2-3; 7 bases fit TRBD1. The CDR3 totals 11 residues. Trimming cost V 6 bases and J 11 bases; bases outside gene matches: 8. From germline, CDR1 is DFQATT and CDR2 SNEGSKA (reference sequence). CDR3 sequence: CSARSRDRQYF. For the CDR3, the DNA is TGCAGTGCGAGGAGCCGGGACAGGCAGTATTTT.

This clone has a handful of counts. The chain joins TRBV28 to TRBJ2-3; unclear D gene. The CDR3 consists of 15 residues. The V and J ends lost 2 bases and 0 bases respectively, with 9 bases between them. Germline V CDR1 and CDR2: MDHEN, SYDVKM. CDR3 amino acids: CASSLSADSTDTQYF. As DNA, the CDR3 is TGTGCCAGCAGTTTAAGCGCGGATAGCACAGATACGCAGTATTTT.

This chain links TRBV28 with TRBJ2-5; D may be TRBD2 (5 bases). V was pared by 6 bases and J by 3 bases, with 17 bases between. This CDR3 has 15 residues. The germline gives CDR1 MDHEN, CDR2 SYDVKM. CDR3 region: CASSPSGSVEETQYF. The DNA of the CDR3 is TGTGCCAGCAGCCCCTCTGGTAGCGTAGAAGAGACCCAGTACTTC.

This CDR3 is CASSLALLYGYTF. In DNA, the CDR3 is TGTGCCAGCAGCTTAGCCTTGCTTTATGGCTACACCTTC. The V and J genes are TRBV7-2 and TRBJ1-2; D not resolved. The CDR3 runs to 13 residues. Per the germline V gene, CDR1 is SGHTA and CDR2 is FQGNSA. V shed 0 bases and J shed 5 bases, with 7 bases lying between them.

The rearrangement links TRBV11-2 to TRBJ2-3, with D perhaps TRBD2 (6 bases). Deletions cut 1 base from V and 0 bases from J, with 17 bases between. The CDR3 runs 18 residues. The V gene's germline CDR1 is SGHAT and CDR2 FQNNGV. This chain's CDR3 is CASSLGDLSGSSTDTQYF. CDR3 coding DNA: TGTGCCAGCAGCTTAGGAGACTTAAGCGGGTCTAGCACAGATACGCAGTATTTT.

Concerning this clone: The same CDR3 can be traced to other DNA sequences in this sample. The chain joins TRBV5-1 to TRBJ2-7; D ambiguous. The CDR3 sequence is 11 residues long. V dropped 0 bases and J dropped 4 bases, with 2 bases sitting between them. The germline gives CDR1 SGHRS, CDR2 YFSETQ. CDR3 bases: TGCGCCAGCAGCTTGGGGTACGAGCAGTACTTC. Translating it yields CASSLGYEQYF. Full variable domain (remainder filled in from reference TRBV5-1 and TRBJ2-7): KAGVTQTPRYLIKTRGQQVTLSCSPISGHRSVSWYQQTPGQGLQFLFEYFSETQRNKGNFPGRFSGRQFSNSRSEMNVSTLELGDSALYLCASSLGYEQYFGPGTRLTVT.

The CDR3 region has the DNA TGTGCCAGCAGCCCTTTCAGCGGGAGCACAGATACGCAGTATTTT. Protein: CASSPFSGSTDTQYF. The chain has TRBV11-3 and TRBJ2-3; tentatively, D is TRBD2 (6 bases). This CDR3 is built from 15 residues. Trimming took 5 bases from V and 0 from J, leaving 12 bases between them. CDR1 and CDR2 (germline): SGHNT, YENEEA.

V and J are TRBV18 and TRBJ1-1; the D is unclear. V was shortened by 6 bases and J by 0 bases, with 11 bases between the two germline ends. The germline V gene has CDR1 KGHSH and CDR2 LQKENI. The CDR3 has 14 amino acids. CDR3 protein: CASSPNLMNTEAFF. Here the CDR3 DNA reads TGTGCCAGCTCGCCGAACCTGATGAACACTGAAGCTTTCTTT.

The CDR3 nucleotides read TGTGCCAGCAGCGAACTCTCCGAGCAGTACTTC. Residues: CASSELSEQYF. The chain is built from TRBV7-8 and TRBJ2-7; D call uncertain. Trimming removed 5 bases at V and 6 bases at J, with 8 bases between. The CDR3 is 11 amino acids. Germline CDR1 reads SGHVS; CDR2 reads FQNEAQ.

The CDR3, as DNA: TGTGCCAGCAGCTTGACGGCGGGGACCTCTCAGAGCTACGAGCAGTACTTC. Protein: CASSLTAGTSQSYEQYF. The chain is built from TRBV11-2 and TRBJ2-7, with D tentatively TRBD2 (6 bases). V was shortened by 3 bases and J by 3 bases, with 21 bases between the two germline ends. Germline V gene sequence: CDR1 SGHAT, CDR2 FQNNGV. The CDR3 totals 17 residues.

A note on this clone: The same CDR3 can be traced to other DNA sequences in this sample. This sequence joins TRBV13 and TRBJ1-1; TRBD1 matches at 7 bases. Germline CDR1 and CDR2: PRHDT and FYEKMQ (reference sequence). The ends lost 3 bases at V and 0 bases at J; junction bases unmatched: 4. The CDR3 sequence is 15 residues long. The CDR3 DNA reads as TGTGCCAGCAGCTTCGAGGGACAGTTGAACACTGAAGCTTTCTTT. It encodes CASSFEGQLNTEAFF.

This clone came up a few times. CDR3 protein: CAWSENSATDTQYF. The DNA for the CDR3 is TGTGCCTGGAGTGAGAACAGCGCCACAGATACGCAGTATTTT. This rearrangement joins TRBV30 to TRBJ2-3; D not certain. Trimming left V 1 base short and J 2 bases short, with 10 bases between. The germline V gene has CDR1 GTSNPN and CDR2 SVGIG (reference sequence). This CDR3 comprises 14 residues.

The chain couples TRBV28 to TRBJ2-2; 9 bases fit TRBD1. V lost 7 bases and J lost 5; bases outside the gene matches: 8. This CDR3 has 15 amino acids. Germline V gives CDR1 MDHEN, CDR2 SYDVKM. The CDR3 spells CASKVGDRETGELFF. The CDR3 nucleotides are TGTGCCAGCAAAGTTGGGGACAGGGAGACCGGGGAGCTGTTTTTT. Variable domain in full (rest from reference TRBV28 and TRBJ2-2): DVKVTQSSRYLVKRTGEKVFLECVQDMDHENMFWYRQDPGLGLRLIYFSYDVKMKEKGDIPEGYSVSREKKERFSLILESASTNQTSMYLCASKVGDRETGELFFGEGSRLTVL.

Regarding this clone: This same CDR3 is encoded by further DNA sequences in the sample. This rearrangement joins TRBV5-1 to TRBJ1-4; 9 nucleotides line up with TRBD1. This CDR3 is 14 amino acids long. Per germline, CDR1 SGHRS and CDR2 YFSETQ. V dropped 5 bases and J dropped 5; count of bases not matched to a gene: 4. This chain's CDR3 is CASRPGTGNEKLFF. The CDR3 DNA is TGCGCCAGCAGGCCCGGGACAGGGAATGAAAAACTGTTTTTT.

This chain links TRBV5-4 with TRBJ2-2; TRBD2 matches 9 bases. Germline V CDR1 and CDR2: SGHNT, YYREEE (reference sequence). The CDR3 is made up of 16 amino acids. V trimming: 1 base; J trimming: 6 bases; junction bases outside the gene matches: 7. CDR3 coding DNA: TGTGCCAGCAGCTTGTTGGTTGCGGGAGGGGCCGGGGAGCTGTTTTTT. It encodes CASSLLVAGGAGELFF. Together with reference TRBV5-4 and TRBJ2-2, the CDR3 gives the full variable domain: ETGVTQSPTHLIKTRGQQVTLRCSSQSGHNTVSWYQQALGQGPQFIFQYYREEENGRGNFPPRFSGLQFPNYSSELNVNALELDDSALYLCASSLLVAGGAGELFFGEGSRLTVL.

V is TRBV18 and J is TRBJ1-2; the D gene is possibly TRBD1 (5 bases). The germline gives CDR1 KGHSH, CDR2 LQKENI. The CDR3 runs 15 residues. V dropped 2 bases and J dropped 2 bases, with 12 bases sitting between them. The CDR3 DNA follows: TGTGCCAGCTCACCATCGGCAGGGAAAAACTATGGCTACACCTTC. Its translation is CASSPSAGKNYGYTF.

This clone was recorded a few times. The chain employs TRBV2 and TRBJ2-1, with 8 bases that match TRBD1. Unmatched junction bases numbered 6, after V lost 6 bases and J lost 2 bases. Germline assignment: CDR1 SNHLY and CDR2 FYNNEI. The CDR3 is made up of 15 amino acids. The CDR3 loop is CASRGGQGAYNEQFF. The DNA of the CDR3 is TGTGCCAGCAGAGGCGGACAGGGAGCCTACAATGAGCAGTTCTTC.

The rearrangement uses TRBV28 and TRBJ2-6; tentatively, D is TRBD1 (6 bases). CDR1 MDHEN and CDR2 SYDVKM come from the germline V gene. The CDR3 length is 16 residues. Trimming shortened V by 5 bases and J by 0 bases, and 11 bases separated the two germline ends. CDR3 DNA: TGTGCCAGCAGTGGGGGCCTAACCTCTGGGGCCAACGTCCTGACTTTC. Translated: CASSGGLTSGANVLTF.

The chain is built from TRBV28 and TRBJ2-1, with 8 bases that match TRBD1. With V trimmed by 6 bases and J by 15 bases, 10 bases remained unmatched. This CDR3 is 12 amino acids long. Per the germline V gene, CDR1 is MDHEN and CDR2 is SYDVKM. The CDR3 loop reads CASSRQVGTGFF. The CDR3 region has the DNA TGTGCCAGCAGCCGCCAGGTTGGGACAGGGTTCTTC.

The chain recombines TRBV18 with TRBJ2-7, with 9 bases lining up with TRBD1. The CDR3 sequence is 15 residues long. J gave up 3 bases and V 2 bases, and 5 bases lay outside the gene matches. CDR1 is KGHSH and CDR2 is LQKENI in the germline V gene. The CDR3 is CASSPGGQGLYEQYF. As DNA, the CDR3 is TGTGCCAGCTCACCAGGGGGACAGGGTCTCTACGAGCAGTACTTC.

This sequence joins TRBV29-1 and TRBJ1-2, with D perhaps TRBD1 (5 bases). CDR3 length: 14 amino acids. V gave up 6 bases and J gave up 7 bases, with 21 bases separating them. Germline-derived CDR1 and CDR2 are SQVTM and ANQGSEA. CDR3 residues: CSVPRGSGEIGYTF. For the CDR3, the DNA is TGCAGCGTCCCGAGGGGTAGCGGAGAAATTGGCTACACCTTC.